The entry below describes one T cell receptor beta chain. Authors' methods: Estimated nucleated cell counts came from reference gene primer amplification. The assay was immunoSEQ multiplex PCR, and TCRdb's table has in-frame clones only and misses some. Clone size and the V and J calls come from that table; the DNA yielded D and trimming. Among nearly 250,000 clones listed, approximately 84% were seen once. This specimen belongs to a study of blood T cell repertoires in COVID-19. Study summary: Acute-phase and convalescent COVID-19 samples originated in the United States, Italy and Spain.

CDR1 is SGHDT, CDR2 YYEEEE, per germline. This CDR3 is 15 amino acids long. J gave up 4 bases and V 0 bases, and 5 bases lay outside the gene matches. This chain connects TRBV5-6 to TRBJ1-2, with TRBD1 identical over 8 bases. The sequenced material came from peripheral blood. The source of this sequence is a woman older than 75 with acute or convalescent COVID-19. The CDR3 sequence: CASSLGTGSSYGYTF. CDR3 nucleotides: TGTGCCAGCAGCTTGGGGACAGGGAGCAGCTATGGCTACACCTTC.